The following is a T cell receptor (beta chain) sequence with its context. The sample originates from a study of blood T cell repertoires in COVID-19. Using immunoSEQ multiplex PCR, the repertoire was profiled, and TCRdb retains in-frame clones only, with some absent. Here the sample spans 120,000 or so clones, 80% to 90% being singletons. After removal of 4 bases from V and 2 bases from J, the junction contained 7 bases not matched to a gene. Germline CDR1 and CDR2: SGHNT and YYREEE (reference sequence). This CDR3 comprises 15 residues. The chain links TRBV5-4 to TRBJ2-3; 7 nucleotides agree with TRBD2. The sequence derives from a man between 65 and 80 years old who had recovered from COVID-19. The sequenced material came from peripheral blood. CDR3 DNA: TGTGCCAGCAGCCCGCCTAGCGGCGCCACAGATACGCAGTATTTT. Translation gives CASSPPSGATDTQYF.